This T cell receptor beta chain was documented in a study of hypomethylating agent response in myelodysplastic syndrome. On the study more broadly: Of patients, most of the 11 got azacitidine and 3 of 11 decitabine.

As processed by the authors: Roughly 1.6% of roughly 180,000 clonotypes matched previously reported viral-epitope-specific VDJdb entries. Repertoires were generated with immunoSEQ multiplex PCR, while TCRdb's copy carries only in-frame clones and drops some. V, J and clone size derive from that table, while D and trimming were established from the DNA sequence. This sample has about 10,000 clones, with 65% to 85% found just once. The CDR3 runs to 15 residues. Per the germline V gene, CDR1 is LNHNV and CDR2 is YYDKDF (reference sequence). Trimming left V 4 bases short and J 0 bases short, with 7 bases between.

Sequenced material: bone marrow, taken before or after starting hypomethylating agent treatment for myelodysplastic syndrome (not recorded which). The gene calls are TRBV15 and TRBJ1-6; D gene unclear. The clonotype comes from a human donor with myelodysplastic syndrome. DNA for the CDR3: TGTGCCACCAGCATAGGGCGCTCCTATAATTCACCCCTCCACTTT. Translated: CATSIGRSYNSPLHF.